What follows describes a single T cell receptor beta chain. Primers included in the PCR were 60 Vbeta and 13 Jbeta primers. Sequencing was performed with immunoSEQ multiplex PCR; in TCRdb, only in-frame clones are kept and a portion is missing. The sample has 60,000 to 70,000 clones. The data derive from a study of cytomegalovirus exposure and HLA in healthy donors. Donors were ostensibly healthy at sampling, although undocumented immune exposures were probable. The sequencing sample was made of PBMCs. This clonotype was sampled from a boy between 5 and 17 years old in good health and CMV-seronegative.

The CDR3 is CASSLESGENEQFF. CDR3 coding DNA: TGCGCCAGCAGCTTGGAGTCAGGGGAGAATGAGCAGTTCTTC. The rearrangement links TRBV5-1 to TRBJ2-1; the D gene is possibly TRBD1 (6 bases). The germline V gene has CDR1 SGHRS and CDR2 YFSETQ. V lost 0 bases, J lost 7 bases, and 11 bases lay in between. This CDR3 spans 14 amino acids.